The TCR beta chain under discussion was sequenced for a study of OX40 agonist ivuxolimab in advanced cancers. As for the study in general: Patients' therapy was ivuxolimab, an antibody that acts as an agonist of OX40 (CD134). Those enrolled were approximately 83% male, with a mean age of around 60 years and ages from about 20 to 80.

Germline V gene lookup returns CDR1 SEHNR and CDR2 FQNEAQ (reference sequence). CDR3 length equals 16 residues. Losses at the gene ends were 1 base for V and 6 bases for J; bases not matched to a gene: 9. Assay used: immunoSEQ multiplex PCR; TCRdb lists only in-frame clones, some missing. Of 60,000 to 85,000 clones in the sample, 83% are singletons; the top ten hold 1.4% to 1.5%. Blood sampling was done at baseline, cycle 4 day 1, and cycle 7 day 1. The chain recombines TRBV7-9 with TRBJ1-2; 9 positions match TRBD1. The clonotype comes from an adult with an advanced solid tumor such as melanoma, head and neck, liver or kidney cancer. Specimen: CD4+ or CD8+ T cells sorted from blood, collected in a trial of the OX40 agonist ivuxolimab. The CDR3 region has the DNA TGTGCCAGCAGCTTAGTTGGCCTGGACAGGGGAGATGGCTACACCTTC. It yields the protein CASSLVGLDRGDGYTF.